The present T cell receptor (beta chain) was sequenced within a study of Ad26.COV2.S vaccination and SARS-CoV-2 variants. Background on the study: The trial was COV1001 and the donor's arm was Ad26.COV2.S.

Treatment: 19 received Ad26.COV2.S at low or high dose, single or two shots; a few received placebo; per-sample allocation not given. Sample collection was performed on day 63 after the first vaccine or placebo injection. Expressing Wuhan-strain SARS-CoV-2 spike, an Ad26 vector served as the vaccine. Assay used: immunoSEQ multiplex PCR; TCRdb lists only in-frame clones, some missing. The table has about 370,000 clones, about 89% seen once. This CDR3 is built from 15 residues. With 3 bases clipped from V and 8 bases from J, the junction kept 10 bases outside the gene matches. The V gene's germline CDR1 is SGHVS and CDR2 FQNEAQ. About this clone: Its antigen is undetermined.

Study-level results: In TCR breadth and depth analyses, total T cell responses may have been underestimated.

This sequence was found in a person between 18 and 60 years old who received the Ad26.COV2.S COVID-19 vaccine or a placebo. The material sequenced was peripheral blood, taken in a trial of Ad26.COV2.S vaccine versus placebo. The chain couples TRBV7-8 to TRBJ2-1, with 7 bases that match TRBD2. The CDR3 here is CASSLGGAAEDEQFF. CDR3 in DNA: TGTGCCAGCAGCTTGGGAGGGGCCGCGGAGGATGAGCAGTTCTTC.